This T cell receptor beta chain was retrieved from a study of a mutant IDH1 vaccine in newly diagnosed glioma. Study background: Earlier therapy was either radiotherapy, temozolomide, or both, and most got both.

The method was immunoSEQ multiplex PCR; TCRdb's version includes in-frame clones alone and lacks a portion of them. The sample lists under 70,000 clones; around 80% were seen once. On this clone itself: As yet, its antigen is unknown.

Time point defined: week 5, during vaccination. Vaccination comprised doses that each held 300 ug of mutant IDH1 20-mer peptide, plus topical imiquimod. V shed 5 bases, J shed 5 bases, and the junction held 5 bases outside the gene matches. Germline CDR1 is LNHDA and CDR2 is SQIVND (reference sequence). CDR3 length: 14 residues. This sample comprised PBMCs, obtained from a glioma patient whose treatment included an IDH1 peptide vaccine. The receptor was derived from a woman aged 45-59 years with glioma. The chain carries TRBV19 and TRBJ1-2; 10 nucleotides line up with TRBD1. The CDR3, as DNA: TGTGCCAGTAGTCCAGGGACAGGGGCGTATGGCTACACCTTC. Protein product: CASSPGTGAYGYTF.